Below are 25 T cell receptor beta chains sequenced from a single sample in a study of CD8+ T cells in alopecia areata. As the sequencing template, cDNA was produced by extracting RNA and reverse transcribing it. The method was immunoSEQ multiplex PCR; TCRdb's version includes in-frame clones alone and lacks a portion of them. Of 95,000 to 100,000 clones detected, around 60% appear once; the ten largest clones hold 15%. Treatment denoted: oral pan-JAK inhibitor, 5-10 mg twice daily. The material sequenced was CD8+ T cells sorted from blood, taken at week 4, from a patient treated with tofacitinib. Every receptor here comes from a human donor with alopecia areata.

In nucleotides, the CDR3 is TGTGCCAGCAGTTCGGGGGGACAGGGGGTTCACGAGCAGTACTTC. Amino acid sequence: CASSSGGQGVHEQYF. The V and J genes are TRBV27 and TRBJ2-7; 11 positions agree with TRBD1. J was trimmed by 5 bases and V by 4 bases; bases with no gene match: 7. Germline assignment: CDR1 MNHEY and CDR2 SMNVEV (reference sequence). The CDR3 length is 15 residues.

The sample holds a few counts of this clone. This chain joins TRBV5-1 and TRBJ2-5; 14 bases align to TRBD2. The V and J ends lost 4 bases and 2 bases, in that order; junction bases with no gene match: 7. The length of the CDR3 is 17 residues. The germline CDR1 and CDR2 sequences are SGHRS and YFSETQ. The CDR3 coding sequence is TGCGCCAGCAGCAGAAAGGGACTAGCGGGAGATCAAGAGACCCAGTACTTC. It is translated as CASSRKGLAGDQETQYF.

The chain uses TRBV4-1 and TRBJ2-7; perhaps TRBD1 as D (6 bases). The ends were cut back, 3 bases at V and 0 bases at J, with 12 bases in the middle. The CDR3 runs 15 residues. CDR1 and CDR2 (germline): MGHRA, YSYEKL. DNA of the CDR3: TGCGCCAGCAGCCATACACAGGGAAGCTCCTACGAGCAGTACTTC. It codes for CASSHTQGSSYEQYF.

The chain recombines TRBV29-1 with TRBJ2-5; 11 bases map to TRBD2. The CDR3 covers 14 residues. V lost 7 bases to trimming and J lost 2 bases; unmatched junction nucleotides: 6. Germline V lookup: CDR1 SQVTM, CDR2 ANQGSEA. The DNA of the CDR3 is TGCAGCGGTTCACTAGCGGGGGAACAAGAGACCCAGTACTTC. It specifies CSGSLAGEQETQYF.

There are a few counts of this clone. A much larger clone sits a single nucleotide away, making a read error possible. The rearrangement uses TRBV13 and TRBJ2-7; D gene ambiguous. This CDR3 comprises 12 residues. CDR1 and CDR2 from the germline V gene are PRHDT and FYEKMQ (reference sequence). Trimming cost V 5 bases and J 3 bases, with 8 bases left between them. For the CDR3, the DNA is TGTGCCAGCAGCCAAGATAGCTACGAGCAGTACTTC. It is translated as CASSQDSYEQYF.

The chain recombines TRBV5-1 with TRBJ1-4; no clear D. V was shortened by 4 bases and J by 1 base, with 23 bases between the two germline ends. CDR1 and CDR2 from the germline V gene are SGHRS and YFSETQ. The CDR3 sequence is 19 residues long. DNA of the CDR3: TGCGCCAGCAGCCCACCCCAACACCGCGGACGGAAAACTAATGAAAAACTGTTTTTT. Amino acid sequence: CASSPPQHRGRKTNEKLFF. Full variable domain (remainder filled in from reference TRBV5-1 and TRBJ1-4): KAGVTQTPRYLIKTRGQQVTLSCSPISGHRSVSWYQQTPGQGLQFLFEYFSETQRNKGNFPGRFSGRQFSNSRSEMNVSTLELGDSALYLCASSPPQHRGRKTNEKLFFGSGTQLSVL.

There are a few counts of this clone. V is TRBV7-9 and J is TRBJ1-4, with D possibly TRBD1 on 5 matching bases. V shed 6 bases and J shed 5 bases, with 13 bases lying between them. Germline V gene data show CDR1 as SEHNR and CDR2 as FQNEAQ (reference sequence). This CDR3 region has 14 residues. The CDR3 sequence is CASRKEGLNEKLFF. The CDR3 nucleotides read TGTGCCAGCAGGAAGGAGGGACTGAATGAAAAACTGTTTTTT.

This clone was counted between two and nine times. This chain links TRBV5-1 with TRBJ2-1, with a tentative D call TRBD2 (6 bases). CDR1 SGHRS and CDR2 YFSETQ come from the germline V gene. Between the trimmed V and J ends, which lost 2 bases and 8 bases, there was a span of 17 bases. The CDR3 sequence is 15 residues long. For the CDR3, the DNA is TGCGCCAGCAGCTTACTAGCTCGACTTATGGATGAGCAGTTCTTC. It is translated as CASSLLARLMDEQFF. Full variable domain (outside the CDR3, taken from reference TRBV5-1 and TRBJ2-1): KAGVTQTPRYLIKTRGQQVTLSCSPISGHRSVSWYQQTPGQGLQFLFEYFSETQRNKGNFPGRFSGRQFSNSRSEMNVSTLELGDSALYLCASSLLARLMDEQFFGPGTRLTVL.

This chain connects TRBV4-3 to TRBJ1-3; no clear D. V was trimmed by 0 bases and J by 4 bases, leaving 13 bases between them. The CDR3 spans 16 residues. Germline assignment: CDR1 LGHNA and CDR2 YSLEER. DNA of the CDR3: TGCGCCAGCAGCCAAGATCTAGGAGGGTGGGGAAACACCATATATTTT. It specifies CASSQDLGGWGNTIYF.

V and J are TRBV4-3 and TRBJ2-7; 7 positions match TRBD2. V was clipped by 0 bases and J by 0 bases; unmatched bases: 5. CDR1 is LGHNA and CDR2 is YSLEER in the germline V gene. This CDR3 region has 16 residues. The CDR3: CASSQDFGGSSYEQYF. The DNA for the CDR3 is TGCGCCAGCAGCCAAGATTTCGGCGGGAGCTCCTACGAGCAGTACTTC.

The genes are TRBV4-1 and TRBJ2-7; D is undetermined. Germline loops: CDR1 MGHRA, CDR2 YSYEKL. Trimming cost V 0 bases and J 3 bases, with 9 bases left between them. The CDR3 is 14 amino acids. DNA for the CDR3: TGCGCCAGCAGCCAAGATGGGCAGTACTACGAGCAGTACTTC. It is translated as CASSQDGQYYEQYF.

The rearrangement uses TRBV27 and TRBJ2-2; D remains ambiguous. CDR1 and CDR2 (germline): MNHEY, SMNVEV (reference sequence). Trimming shortened V by 5 bases and J by 8 bases, and 12 bases separated the two germline ends. The CDR3 totals 13 residues. The DNA for the CDR3 is TGTGCCAGCAGTCCGATCTCCACAGGGGAGCTGTTTTTT. This translates into CASSPISTGELFF.

This clone came up once. The chain couples TRBV29-1 to TRBJ2-5; 7 bases are shared with TRBD2. Trimming cost V 7 bases and J 2 bases; bases outside gene matches: 13. The V gene's germline CDR1 is SQVTM and CDR2 ANQGSEA. The CDR3 length is 15 residues. DNA of the CDR3: TGCAGCGCCGGCGAGGGAGGGTCTTTACAAGAGACCCAGTACTTC. As protein: CSAGEGGSLQETQYF.

The chain recombines TRBV7-9 with TRBJ2-7; D possibly corresponds to TRBD2 (5 bases). The CDR3 is made up of 17 amino acids. Per the germline V gene, CDR1 is SEHNR and CDR2 is FQNEAQ (reference sequence). Trimming stripped 5 bases from V and 0 bases from J, with 20 bases between. DNA of the CDR3: TGTGCCAGCAGCCAAGGAGGCTCGGAGGCTCCCTCCTACGAGCAGTACTTC. This encodes CASSQGGSEAPSYEQYF.

CDR3 bases: TGTGCCAGCAGCTCAGATACCGGGACGGCTAACAATGAGCAGTTCTTC. Translating it yields CASSSDTGTANNEQFF. This chain uses TRBV7-9 with TRBJ2-1, with D tentatively TRBD1 or TRBD2 (5 bases each). V shed 4 bases and J shed 5 bases, with 18 bases lying between them. Germline V gene data show CDR1 as SEHNR and CDR2 as FQNEAQ (reference sequence). This CDR3 contains 16 residues. Full variable domain (remainder filled in from reference TRBV7-9 and TRBJ2-1): DTGVSQNPRHKITKRGQNVTFRCDPISEHNRLYWYRQTLGQGPEFLTYFQNEAQLEKSRLLSDRFSAERPKGSFSTLEIQRTEQGDSAMYLCASSSDTGTANNEQFFGPGTRLTVL.

The chain combines TRBV30 with TRBJ2-2; no clear D gene. The CDR3 is 14 amino acids. V shed 4 bases and J shed 1 base, with 10 bases lying between them. The germline gives CDR1 GTSNPN, CDR2 SVGIG (reference sequence). CDR3 protein: CAWMAAWNTGELFF. CDR3 coding DNA: TGTGCCTGGATGGCTGCGTGGAACACCGGGGAGCTGTTTTTT. The variable domain in full, completed from reference TRBV30 and TRBJ2-2, reads SQTIHQWPATLVQPVGSPLSLECTVEGTSNPNLYWYRQAAGRGLQLLFYSVGIGQISSEVPQNLSASRPQDRQFILSSKKLLLSDSGFYLCAWMAAWNTGELFFGEGSRLTVL.

The CDR3 here is CAISETPTNTEAFF. CDR3 nucleotide sequence: TGTGCCATCAGTGAAACTCCGACGAACACTGAAGCTTTCTTT. The gene calls are TRBV10-3 and TRBJ1-1, with D unresolved. Germline CDR1 and CDR2: ENHRY and SYGVKD. The CDR3 sequence is 14 residues long. With 3 bases removed from V and 1 base from J, the gap between germline ends came to 9 bases.

This clone has a single count. This chain uses TRBV7-9 with TRBJ2-2; TRBD2 matches 8 bases. Per germline, CDR1 SEHNR and CDR2 FQNEAQ (reference sequence). V lost 5 bases to trimming and J lost 4 bases; unmatched junction nucleotides: 6. The CDR3 has 15 residues. Written as DNA, the CDR3 is TGTGCCAGCAGCCCCCGGGGGGGCGGCACCGGGGAGCTGTTTTTT. It translates to CASSPRGGGTGELFF. Full variable domain (rest looked up from reference TRBV7-9 and TRBJ2-2): DTGVSQNPRHKITKRGQNVTFRCDPISEHNRLYWYRQTLGQGPEFLTYFQNEAQLEKSRLLSDRFSAERPKGSFSTLEIQRTEQGDSAMYLCASSPRGGGTGELFFGEGSRLTVL.

The V gene is TRBV5-4, the J gene TRBJ2-7; tentatively, D is TRBD2 (7 bases). Per germline, CDR1 SGHNT and CDR2 YYREEE (reference sequence). The CDR3 contains 15 residues. Trimming took off 2 bases at V and 5 bases at J, with 17 bases between the two ends. The CDR3 DNA is TGTGCCAGCAGCTTTATGGGGGGGGCCGACCACGAGCAGTACTTC. Its protein is CASSFMGGADHEQYF.

This clone was seen more than once but under ten times. The chain combines TRBV7-9 with TRBJ2-2; 8 bases line up with TRBD2. This CDR3 has 13 residues. Trimming removed 9 bases from V and 1 base from J; junction bases left unmatched: 1. CDR1 and CDR2 from the germline V gene are SEHNR and FQNEAQ (reference sequence). CDR3 in DNA: TGTGCCAGGGGACTAGAGAACACCGGGGAGCTGTTTTTT. Its protein product is CARGLENTGELFF.

This chain uses TRBV6-6 with TRBJ2-7; D not certain. Germline V CDR1 and CDR2: MNHNY, SVGAGI (reference sequence). V lost 0 bases, J lost 0 bases, and 12 bases lay in between. This CDR3 has 16 residues. Here the CDR3 DNA reads TGTGCCAGCAGTTACTCGGCCCCGGAGAACTCCTACGAGCAGTACTTC. Translation: CASSYSAPENSYEQYF.

This clone appeared a few times. This chain joins TRBV9 and TRBJ1-6, with TRBD1 as a possible D gene (5 bases). CDR1 SGDLS and CDR2 YYNGEE come from the germline V gene. Trimming took off 2 bases at V and 3 bases at J, with 12 bases between the two ends. The CDR3 runs 16 residues. In DNA form, the CDR3 reads TGTGCCAGCAGCGTTGAGGAGGGGCACTATAATTCACCCCTCCACTTT. Protein product: CASSVEEGHYNSPLHF.

The gene calls are TRBV9 and TRBJ2-3; 11 bases map to TRBD2. The length of the CDR3 is 17 residues. Unmatched junction bases numbered 10, after V lost 5 bases and J lost 2 bases. Germline lookup yields CDR1 SGDLS and CDR2 YYNGEE. CDR3 in DNA: TGTGCCAGCAGGGCGGGACTAGCGGACCTTAACACAGATACGCAGTATTTT. This translates into CASRAGLADLNTDTQYF.

In regard to this clone: At the DNA level, this CDR3 is encoded by other sequences in the same sample as well. The chain combines TRBV27 with TRBJ2-1; 11 nucleotides align to TRBD2. Trimming at V came to 5 bases and at J to 5 bases, leaving 5 bases not matched to a gene. CDR1 and CDR2 (germline): MNHEY, SMNVEV (reference sequence). This CDR3 comprises 15 residues. In DNA, the CDR3 is TGTGCCAGCAGTCCAGGGACTAGCGGTAACAATGAGCAGTTCTTC. It specifies CASSPGTSGNNEQFF.

This clone was picked up one time. At the DNA level, this CDR3 is encoded by other sequences in the same sample as well. The chain recombines TRBV9 with TRBJ2-7; 7 bases are shared with TRBD2. The CDR3 is made up of 14 amino acids. V gave up 0 bases and J gave up 2 bases; unmatched junction bases: 2. The V gene's germline CDR1 is SGDLS and CDR2 YYNGEE. CDR3 residues: CASSVGSGTYEQYF. CDR3 sequence (DNA): TGTGCCAGCAGCGTAGGCAGCGGGACCTACGAGCAGTACTTC.